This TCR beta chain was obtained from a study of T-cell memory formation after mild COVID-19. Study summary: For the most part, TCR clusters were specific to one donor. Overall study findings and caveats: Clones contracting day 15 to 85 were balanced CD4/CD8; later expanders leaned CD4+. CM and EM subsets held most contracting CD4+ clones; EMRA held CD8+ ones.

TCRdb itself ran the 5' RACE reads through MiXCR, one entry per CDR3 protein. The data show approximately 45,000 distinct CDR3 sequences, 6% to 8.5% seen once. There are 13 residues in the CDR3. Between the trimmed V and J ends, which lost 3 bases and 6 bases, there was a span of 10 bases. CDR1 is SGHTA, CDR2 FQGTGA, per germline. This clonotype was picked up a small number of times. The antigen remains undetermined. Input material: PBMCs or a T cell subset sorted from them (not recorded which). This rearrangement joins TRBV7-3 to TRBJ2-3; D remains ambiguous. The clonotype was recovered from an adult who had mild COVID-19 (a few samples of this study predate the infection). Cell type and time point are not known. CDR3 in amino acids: CASSFSDADTQYF. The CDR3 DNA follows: TGTGCCAGCAGCTTCTCAGATGCGGATACGCAGTATTTT.